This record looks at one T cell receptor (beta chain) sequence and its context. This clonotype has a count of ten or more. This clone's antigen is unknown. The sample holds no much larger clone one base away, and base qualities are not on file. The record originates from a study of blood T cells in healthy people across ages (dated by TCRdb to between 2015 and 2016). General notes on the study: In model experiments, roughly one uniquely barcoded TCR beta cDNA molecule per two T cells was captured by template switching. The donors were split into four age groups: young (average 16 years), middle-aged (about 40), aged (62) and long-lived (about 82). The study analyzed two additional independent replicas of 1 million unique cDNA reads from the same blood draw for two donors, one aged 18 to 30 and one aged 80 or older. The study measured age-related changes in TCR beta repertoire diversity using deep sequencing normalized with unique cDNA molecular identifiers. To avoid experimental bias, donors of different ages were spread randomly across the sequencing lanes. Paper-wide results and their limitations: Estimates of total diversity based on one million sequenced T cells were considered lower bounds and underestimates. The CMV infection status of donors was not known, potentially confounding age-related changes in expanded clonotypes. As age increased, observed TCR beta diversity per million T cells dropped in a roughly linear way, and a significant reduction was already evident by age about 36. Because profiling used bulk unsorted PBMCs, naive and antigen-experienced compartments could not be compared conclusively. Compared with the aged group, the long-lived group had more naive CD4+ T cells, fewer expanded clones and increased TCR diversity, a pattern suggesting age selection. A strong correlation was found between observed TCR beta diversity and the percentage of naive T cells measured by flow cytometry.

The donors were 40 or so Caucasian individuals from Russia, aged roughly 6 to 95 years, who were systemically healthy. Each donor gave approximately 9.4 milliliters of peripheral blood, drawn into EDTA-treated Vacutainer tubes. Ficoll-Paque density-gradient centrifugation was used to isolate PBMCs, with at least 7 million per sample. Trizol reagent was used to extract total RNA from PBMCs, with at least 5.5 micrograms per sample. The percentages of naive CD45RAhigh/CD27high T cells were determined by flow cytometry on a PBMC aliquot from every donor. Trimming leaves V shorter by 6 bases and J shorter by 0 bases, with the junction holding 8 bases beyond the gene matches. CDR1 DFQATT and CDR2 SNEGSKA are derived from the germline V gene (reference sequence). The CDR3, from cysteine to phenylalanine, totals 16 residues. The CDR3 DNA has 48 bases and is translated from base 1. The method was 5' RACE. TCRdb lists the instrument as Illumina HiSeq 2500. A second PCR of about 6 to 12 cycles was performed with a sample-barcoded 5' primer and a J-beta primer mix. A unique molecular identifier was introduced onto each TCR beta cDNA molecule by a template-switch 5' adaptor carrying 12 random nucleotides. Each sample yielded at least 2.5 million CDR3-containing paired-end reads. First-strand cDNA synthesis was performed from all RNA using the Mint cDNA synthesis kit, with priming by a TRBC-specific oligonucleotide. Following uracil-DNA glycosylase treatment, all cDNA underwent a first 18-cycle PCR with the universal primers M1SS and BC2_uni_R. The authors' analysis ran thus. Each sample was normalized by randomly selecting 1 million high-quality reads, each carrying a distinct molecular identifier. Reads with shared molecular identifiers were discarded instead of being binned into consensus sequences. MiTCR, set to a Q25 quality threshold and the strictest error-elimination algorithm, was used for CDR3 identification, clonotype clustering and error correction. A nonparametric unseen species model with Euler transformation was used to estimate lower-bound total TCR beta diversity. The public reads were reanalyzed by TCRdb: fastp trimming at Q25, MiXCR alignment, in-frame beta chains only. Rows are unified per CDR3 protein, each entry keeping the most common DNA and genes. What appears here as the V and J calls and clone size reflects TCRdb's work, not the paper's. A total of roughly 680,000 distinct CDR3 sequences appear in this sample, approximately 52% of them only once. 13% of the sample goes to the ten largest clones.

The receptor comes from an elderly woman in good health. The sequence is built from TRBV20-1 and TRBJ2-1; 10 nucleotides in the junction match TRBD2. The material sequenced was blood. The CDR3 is CSALRLAGGSYNEQFF. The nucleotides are TGCAGTGCCCTCCGACTAGCGGGCGGCTCCTACAATGAGCAGTTCTTC.